These 25 T cell receptor beta chains originate from one sample sequenced in a study of blood T cell repertoires in COVID-19. Only in-frame clones appear in the TCRdb table, and some are missing; sequencing was by immunoSEQ multiplex PCR. The profile shows around 300,000 clones, around 81% of them singletons. Sequencing was carried out using peripheral blood. These receptors all stem from a woman between 45 and 60 years old with active or convalescent COVID-19.

The rearrangement joins TRBV12-5 to TRBJ2-1; 8 bases line up with TRBD2. Per germline, CDR1 LGHNT and CDR2 FRNRAP. CDR3 size: 15 residues. With 2 bases clipped from V and 9 bases from J, the junction kept 9 bases outside the gene matches. CDR3 DNA sequence: TGTGCTAGTGGTTTGTACACAGCGGGAGTCGCTGAGCAGTTCTTC. It translates to CASGLYTAGVAEQFF.

This rearrangement joins TRBV5-1 to TRBJ1-1; 10 bases are shared with TRBD1. Trimming removed 3 bases from V and 4 bases from J; junction bases left unmatched: 6. The germline V gene encodes CDR1 SGHRS and CDR2 YFSETQ. The CDR3 covers 15 residues. CDR3 nucleotide sequence: TGCGCCAGCAGCTCCCTAGACAGGGGGCGCACTGAAGCTTTCTTT. Amino acids: CASSSLDRGRTEAFF.

V gene TRBV3-1 (or the pseudogene TRBV3-2) combines with J gene TRBJ1-1; D gene unclear. V was cut by 5 bases and J by 3 bases, with 25 bases left in between. The CDR3 is made up of 18 amino acids. Germline V CDR1 and CDR2: LGHDT, YNNKEL (reference sequence). The CDR3 coding sequence is TGTGCCAGCAGCTGGCGAGCGGTGGGTCTCCGGGTAGACACTGAAGCTTTCTTT. Protein sequence: CASSWRAVGLRVDTEAFF.

This clone was counted a single time. V is TRBV3-1 (or the pseudogene TRBV3-2) and J is TRBJ2-3; maybe TRBD2 (6 bases). Germline loops: CDR1 LGHDT, CDR2 YNNKEL (reference sequence). The V gene lost 1 base and the J gene lost 0 bases, with 17 bases spanning the gap. The CDR3 has 18 residues. The chain's CDR3 is CASSQVRPEGQSTDTQYF. The CDR3 DNA follows: TGTGCCAGCAGCCAAGTCCGGCCGGAGGGCCAGAGCACAGATACGCAGTATTTT.

V is TRBV28 and J is TRBJ2-5; weak D call: TRBD1 (6 bases). Germline CDR1 is MDHEN and CDR2 is SYDVKM. The CDR3 runs 13 residues. With 1 base removed from V and 5 bases from J, the gap between germline ends came to 8 bases. CDR3 nucleotide sequence: TGTGCCAGCAGTTTATCAGGGGACGAGACCCAGTACTTC. It is translated as CASSLSGDETQYF.

This sequence joins TRBV7-6 and TRBJ2-5, with 12 positions matching TRBD2. The ends lost 4 bases at V and 5 bases at J; junction bases unmatched: 11. CDR1 is SGHVS, CDR2 FNYEAQ, per germline. CDR3 size: 17 residues. CDR3 loop: CASSSGLAGLKVETQYF. CDR3 sequence (DNA): TGTGCCAGCAGCTCTGGACTAGCGGGGCTGAAGGTGGAGACCCAGTACTTC. Full variable domain (outside the CDR3, taken from reference TRBV7-6 and TRBJ2-5): GAGVSQSPRYKVTKRGQDVALRCDPISGHVSLYWYRQALGQGPEFLTYFNYEAQQDKSGLPNDRFSAERPEGSISTLTIQRTEQRDSAMYRCASSSGLAGLKVETQYFGPGTRLLVL.

This chain connects TRBV18 to TRBJ1-2, with a possible D match to TRBD1 (5 bases). The ends were cut back, 1 base at V and 4 bases at J, with 13 bases in the middle. The CDR3 totals 15 residues. Germline V gives CDR1 KGHSH, CDR2 LQKENI. In DNA form, the CDR3 reads TGTGCCAGCTCACCACGGCTAGGGGAGGGCTATGGCTACACCTTC. This encodes CASSPRLGEGYGYTF.

The chain joins TRBV4-2 to TRBJ2-7; TRBD2 agrees at 11 bases. Germline V gives CDR1 LGHNA, CDR2 YNFKEQ. This CDR3 spans 15 amino acids. The ends lost 5 bases at V and 6 bases at J; junction bases unmatched: 9. CDR3 sequence: CASSEAGTSGGEQYF. The CDR3 DNA reads as TGTGCCAGCAGCGAGGCCGGGACTAGCGGTGGCGAGCAGTACTTC.

The chain has TRBV19 and TRBJ2-1; 16 bases fit TRBD2. The J segment lost 10 bases and the V segment lost 6 bases, leaving 12 bases of the junction unmatched. The V gene's germline CDR1 is LNHDA and CDR2 SQIVND (reference sequence). CDR3 length: 17 amino acids. As DNA, the CDR3 is TGTGCCAGTAGGGGACTAGCGGGAGGGCCTAGTAGTGACGAGCAGTTCTTC. Translated: CASRGLAGGPSSDEQFF.

The chain carries TRBV3-1 (or the pseudogene TRBV3-2) and TRBJ1-5; the D gene is possibly TRBD1 (5 bases). Germline V gene lookup returns CDR1 LGHDT and CDR2 YNNKEL (reference sequence). The length of the CDR3 is 15 residues. The V gene lost 6 bases and the J gene lost 3 bases, with 15 bases spanning the gap. The CDR3 loop reads CASSRGYDDNQPQHF. The CDR3 coding sequence is TGTGCCAGCAGTCGGGGGTACGATGACAATCAGCCCCAGCATTTT.

The chain is built from TRBV5-1 and TRBJ2-2; D may be TRBD2 (5 bases). Germline CDR1 and CDR2: SGHRS and YFSETQ. V lost 2 bases to trimming and J lost 1 base, with 12 bases between them. The CDR3 contains 16 residues. CDR3 protein: CASSFGEAVNTGELFF. As DNA, the CDR3 is TGCGCCAGCAGCTTCGGGGAAGCGGTGAACACCGGGGAGCTGTTTTTT.

The DNA for the CDR3 is TGCAGCGTTGTAGGACAGAGAGCTTTCTTT. It yields the protein CSVVGQRAFF. The chain has TRBV29-1 and TRBJ1-1, with D possibly being TRBD1 (6 bases). CDR1 is SQVTM and CDR2 is ANQGSEA in the germline V gene. Between the trimmed V and J ends, which lost 4 bases and 10 bases, there was a span of 10 bases. This CDR3 spans 10 amino acids.

The chain has TRBV27 and TRBJ2-3; 8 nucleotides align to TRBD2. V shed 6 bases and J 3 bases; nucleotides not matched to a gene: 5. This CDR3 contains 14 residues. Looked up from germline, CDR1 is MNHEY and CDR2 is SMNVEV (reference sequence). DNA for the CDR3: TGTGCCAGCAGCCAAGCGGGAGCGACAGATACGCAGTATTTT. Its protein product is CASSQAGATDTQYF.

A word on this clone: In the same sample, other DNA sequences code for this CDR3. The chain recombines TRBV10-3 with TRBJ2-7; 7 bases are a match to TRBD2. J gave up 0 bases and V 0 bases, and 2 bases lay outside the gene matches. There are 15 residues in the CDR3. CDR1 ENHRY and CDR2 SYGVKD come from the germline V gene. CDR3 in amino acids: CAISESLAVSYEQYF. The CDR3 DNA is TGTGCCATCAGTGAGTCGCTAGCGGTCTCCTACGAGCAGTACTTC.

The chain couples TRBV10-3 to TRBJ1-1, with D unclear. This CDR3 is 13 amino acids long. Germline CDR1 reads ENHRY; CDR2 reads SYGVKD. Trimming took 6 bases from V and 0 from J, leaving 8 bases between them. CDR3 nucleotides: TGTGCCATCAGGAACAGAATGAACACTGAAGCTTTCTTT. Protein product: CAIRNRMNTEAFF.

This clone was seen only once. This rearrangement joins TRBV18 to TRBJ1-1; possibly TRBD1 for D (6 bases). Per the germline V gene, CDR1 is KGHSH and CDR2 is LQKENI. Trimming shortened V by 5 bases and J by 5 bases, and 15 bases separated the two germline ends. The CDR3 consists of 14 residues. In nucleotides, the CDR3 is TGTGCCAGCTCATCCGACAGGAAGGGAACTGAAGCTTTCTTT. This encodes CASSSDRKGTEAFF.

V gene TRBV7-2 combines with J gene TRBJ1-1; TRBD1 is a possible D gene (5 bases). In germline, CDR1 is SGHTA, CDR2 FQGNSA. Trimming left V 2 bases short and J 1 base short, with 11 bases between. This CDR3 spans 15 amino acids. The CDR3, as DNA: TGTGCCAGCAGCTTAAGCGCAGGGAAGAACACTGAAGCTTTCTTT. This codes for CASSLSAGKNTEAFF.

This chain connects TRBV6-1 to TRBJ2-1; 7 positions agree with TRBD2. Looked up from germline, CDR1 is MNHNS and CDR2 is SASEGT. This CDR3 is built from 14 residues. V dropped 1 base and J dropped 10; count of bases not matched to a gene: 7. The CDR3 here is CASSEGGGSGEQFF. CDR3 in DNA: TGTGCCAGCAGTGAAGGGGGCGGGAGTGGCGAGCAGTTCTTC.

The chain employs TRBV19 and TRBJ1-5; 7 bases are a match to TRBD1. Germline values: CDR1 LNHDA, CDR2 SQIVND (reference sequence). This CDR3 spans 15 amino acids. After removal of 3 bases from V and 7 bases from J, the junction contained 9 bases not matched to a gene. The CDR3 is CASSISRQGRQPQHF. CDR3 coding DNA: TGTGCCAGTAGTATTTCTCGACAGGGTAGACAGCCCCAGCATTTT.

The rearrangement links TRBV5-1 to TRBJ2-3; D perhaps matches TRBD2 (6 bases). The CDR3 covers 15 residues. Germline assignment: CDR1 SGHRS and CDR2 YFSETQ. The ends were cut back, 0 bases at V and 1 base at J, with 9 bases in the middle. The CDR3 nucleotides are TGCGCCAGCAGCTTGGAGCGGGTCCGCACAGATACGCAGTATTTT. It encodes CASSLERVRTDTQYF.

This clone is a singleton in its sample. J is TRBJ2-1 and V is TRBV6-2 or TRBV6-3; no clear D. The length of the CDR3 is 11 residues. From germline, CDR1 is MNHEY and CDR2 SVGEGT. Trimming shortened V by 2 bases and J by 8 bases, and 4 bases separated the two germline ends. The CDR3 sequence: CASSYVYEQFF. CDR3 nucleotides: TGTGCCAGCAGTTACGTCTATGAGCAGTTCTTC.

J is TRBJ1-1 and V is TRBV23-1; 9 bases fit TRBD1. TRBV23-1 is an ORF; its function is uncertain. V gave up 6 bases and J gave up 0 bases; unmatched junction bases: 11. This CDR3 comprises 17 residues. CDR3 protein: CASSNIGQGSLNTEAFF. CDR3 coding DNA: TGCGCCAGCAGCAACATTGGACAGGGGAGTTTGAACACTGAAGCTTTCTTT.

V usage is TRBV3-1 (or the pseudogene TRBV3-2) and J usage is TRBJ2-7, with unresolved D. Germline V lookup: CDR1 LGHDT, CDR2 YNNKEL (reference sequence). This CDR3 has 14 residues. The ends were cut back, 1 base at V and 6 bases at J, with 13 bases in the middle. CDR3 in DNA: TGTGCCAGCAGCCAAGGGTTATCACTCTCCGAGCAGTACTTC. This gives the protein CASSQGLSLSEQYF.

The V and J genes are TRBV27 and TRBJ2-7, with D perhaps matching TRBD2 (6 bases). The CDR3 contains 15 residues. V was pared by 1 base and J by 3 bases, with 13 bases between. Germline CDR1 and CDR2: MNHEY and SMNVEV (reference sequence). CDR3 DNA sequence: TGTGCCAGCAGTTTATTCGCAAGGGAGGTCTACGAGCAGTACTTC. It specifies CASSLFAREVYEQYF.

This chain links TRBV29-1 with TRBJ2-7; D possibly corresponds to TRBD1 (6 bases). Germline V gene data show CDR1 as SQVTM and CDR2 as ANQGSEA. Trimming shortened V by 6 bases and J by 7 bases, and 19 bases separated the two germline ends. The CDR3 covers 13 residues. The CDR3 nucleotides are TGCAGCGTCAGATACCCGGGACAAAGAGAGCAGTACTTC. It encodes CSVRYPGQREQYF.